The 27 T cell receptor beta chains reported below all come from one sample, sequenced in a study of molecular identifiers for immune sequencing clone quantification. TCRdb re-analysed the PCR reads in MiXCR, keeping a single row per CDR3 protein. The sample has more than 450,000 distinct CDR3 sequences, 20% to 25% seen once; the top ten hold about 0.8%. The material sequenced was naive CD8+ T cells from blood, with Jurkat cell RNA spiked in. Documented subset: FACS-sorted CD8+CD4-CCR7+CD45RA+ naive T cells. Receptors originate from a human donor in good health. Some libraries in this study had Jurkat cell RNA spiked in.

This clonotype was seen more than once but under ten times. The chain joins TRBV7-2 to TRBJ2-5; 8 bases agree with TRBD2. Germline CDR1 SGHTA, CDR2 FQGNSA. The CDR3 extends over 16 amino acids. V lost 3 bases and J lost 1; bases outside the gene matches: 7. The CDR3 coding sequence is TGTGCCAGCAGCTTCGCAGCGGGGGCCAGCCAAGAGACCCAGTACTTC. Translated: CASSFAAGASQETQYF.

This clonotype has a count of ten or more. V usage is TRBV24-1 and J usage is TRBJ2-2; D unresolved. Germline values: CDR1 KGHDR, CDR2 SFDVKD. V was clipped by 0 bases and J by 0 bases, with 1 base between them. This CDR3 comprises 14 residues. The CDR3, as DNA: TGTGCCACCAGTGATTTGTCGAACACCGGGGAGCTGTTTTTT. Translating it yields CATSDLSNTGELFF.

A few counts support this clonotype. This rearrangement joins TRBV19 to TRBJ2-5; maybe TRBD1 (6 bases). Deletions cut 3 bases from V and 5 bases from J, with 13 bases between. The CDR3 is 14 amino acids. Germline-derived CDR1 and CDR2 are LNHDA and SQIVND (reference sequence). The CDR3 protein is CASSMYRDGETQYF. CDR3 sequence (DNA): TGTGCCAGTAGTATGTACAGGGACGGTGAGACCCAGTACTTC. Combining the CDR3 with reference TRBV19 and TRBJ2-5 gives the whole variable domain DGGITQSPKYLFRKEGQNVTLSCEQNLNHDAMYWYRQDPGQGLRLIYYSQIVNDFQKGDIAEGYSVSREKKESFPLTVTSAQKNPTAFYLCASSMYRDGETQYFGPGTRLLVL.

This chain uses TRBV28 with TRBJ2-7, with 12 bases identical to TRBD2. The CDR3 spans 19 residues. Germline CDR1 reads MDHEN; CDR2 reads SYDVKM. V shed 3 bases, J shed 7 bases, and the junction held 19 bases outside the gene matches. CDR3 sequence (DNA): TGTGCCAGCAGTTTTCACCCTTTAGGGCTAGCGGGAGGGCAAGGGGAGCAGTACTTC. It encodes CASSFHPLGLAGGQGEQYF. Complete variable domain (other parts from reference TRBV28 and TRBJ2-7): DVKVTQSSRYLVKRTGEKVFLECVQDMDHENMFWYRQDPGLGLRLIYFSYDVKMKEKGDIPEGYSVSREKKERFSLILESASTNQTSMYLCASSFHPLGLAGGQGEQYFGPGTRLTVT.

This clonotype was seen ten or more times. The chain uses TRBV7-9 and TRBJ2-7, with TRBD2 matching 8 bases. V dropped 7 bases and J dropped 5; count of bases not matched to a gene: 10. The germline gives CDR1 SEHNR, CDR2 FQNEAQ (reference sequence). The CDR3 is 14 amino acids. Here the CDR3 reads CASIPRGGPDEQYF. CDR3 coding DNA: TGTGCCAGCATCCCCCGGGGGGGGCCGGACGAGCAGTACTTC.

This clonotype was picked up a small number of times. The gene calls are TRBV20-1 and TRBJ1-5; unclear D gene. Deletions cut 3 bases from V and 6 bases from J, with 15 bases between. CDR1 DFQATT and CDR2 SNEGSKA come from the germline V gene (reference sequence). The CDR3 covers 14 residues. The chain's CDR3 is CSASAVQSTQPQHF. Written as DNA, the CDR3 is TGCAGTGCTAGCGCCGTACAGTCTACTCAGCCCCAGCATTTT.

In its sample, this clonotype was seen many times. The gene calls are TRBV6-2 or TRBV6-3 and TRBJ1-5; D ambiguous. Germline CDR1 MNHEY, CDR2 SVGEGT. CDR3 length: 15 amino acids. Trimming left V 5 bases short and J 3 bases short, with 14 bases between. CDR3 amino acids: CASSATTWDNQPQHF. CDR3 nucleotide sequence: TGTGCCAGCAGTGCCACCACATGGGACAATCAGCCCCAGCATTTT.

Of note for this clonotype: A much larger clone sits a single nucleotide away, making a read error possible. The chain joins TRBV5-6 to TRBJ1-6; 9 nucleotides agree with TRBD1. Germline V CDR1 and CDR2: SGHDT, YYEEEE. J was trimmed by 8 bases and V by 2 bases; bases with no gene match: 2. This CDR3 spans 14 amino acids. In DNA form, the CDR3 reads TGTGCCAGCAGCTTACAGGGGGCATATTCACCCCTCCACTTT. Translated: CASSLQGAYSPLHF.

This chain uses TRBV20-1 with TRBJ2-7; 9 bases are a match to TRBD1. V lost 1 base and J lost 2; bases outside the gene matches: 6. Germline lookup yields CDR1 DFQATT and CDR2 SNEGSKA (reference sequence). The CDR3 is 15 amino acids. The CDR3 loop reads CSARVLQGATYEQYF. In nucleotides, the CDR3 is TGCAGTGCTAGAGTCCTACAGGGGGCAACCTACGAGCAGTACTTC.

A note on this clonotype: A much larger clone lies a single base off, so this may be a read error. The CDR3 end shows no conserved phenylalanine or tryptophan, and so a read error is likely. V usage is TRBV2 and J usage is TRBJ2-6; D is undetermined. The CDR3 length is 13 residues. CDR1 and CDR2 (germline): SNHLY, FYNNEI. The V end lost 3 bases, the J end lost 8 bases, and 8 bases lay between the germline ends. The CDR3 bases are TGTGCCAGCAGTGACGTCTTGACCAACGTCCTGACTCTC. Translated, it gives CASSDVLTNVLTL.

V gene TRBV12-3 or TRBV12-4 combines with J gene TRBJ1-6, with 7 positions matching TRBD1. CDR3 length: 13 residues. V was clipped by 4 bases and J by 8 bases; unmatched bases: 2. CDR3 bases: TGTGCCAGCAGTTATACAGGGGATTCACCCCTCCACTTT. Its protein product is CASSYTGDSPLHF.

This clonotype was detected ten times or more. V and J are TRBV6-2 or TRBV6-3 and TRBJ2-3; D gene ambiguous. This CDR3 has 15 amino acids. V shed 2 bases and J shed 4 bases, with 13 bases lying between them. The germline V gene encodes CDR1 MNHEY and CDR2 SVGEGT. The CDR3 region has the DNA TGTGCCAGCAGTTACGCAGGACCCCGCTCAGATACGCAGTATTTT. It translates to CASSYAGPRSDTQYF.

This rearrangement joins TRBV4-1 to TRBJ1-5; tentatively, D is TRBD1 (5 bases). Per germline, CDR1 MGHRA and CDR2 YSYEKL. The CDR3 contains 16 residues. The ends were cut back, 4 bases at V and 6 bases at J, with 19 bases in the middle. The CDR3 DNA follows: TGCGCCAGCAGCCCCCGGGGGGGGGAGCTCACTCAGCCCCAGCATTTT. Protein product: CASSPRGGELTQPQHF.

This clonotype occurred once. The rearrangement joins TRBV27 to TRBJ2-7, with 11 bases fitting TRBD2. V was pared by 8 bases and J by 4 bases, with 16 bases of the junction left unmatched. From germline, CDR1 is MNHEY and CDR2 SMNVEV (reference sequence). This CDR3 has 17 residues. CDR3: CASRVAGGPFSQYEQYF. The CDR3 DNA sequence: TGTGCCAGCCGGGTAGCGGGAGGGCCCTTCTCCCAGTACGAGCAGTACTTC.

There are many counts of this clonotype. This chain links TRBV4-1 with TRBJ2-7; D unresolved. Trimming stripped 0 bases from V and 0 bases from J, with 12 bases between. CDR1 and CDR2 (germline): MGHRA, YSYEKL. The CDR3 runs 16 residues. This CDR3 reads CASSQEPVTYSYEQYF. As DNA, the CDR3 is TGCGCCAGCAGCCAAGAACCGGTCACTTACTCCTACGAGCAGTACTTC.

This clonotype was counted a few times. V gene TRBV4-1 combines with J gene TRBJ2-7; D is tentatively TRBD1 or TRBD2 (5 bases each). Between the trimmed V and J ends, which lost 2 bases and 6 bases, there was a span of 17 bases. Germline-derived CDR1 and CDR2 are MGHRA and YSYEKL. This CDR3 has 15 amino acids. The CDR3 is CASSQPGTRTAEQYF. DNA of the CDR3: TGCGCCAGCAGCCAACCAGGGACCAGGACGGCCGAGCAGTACTTC.

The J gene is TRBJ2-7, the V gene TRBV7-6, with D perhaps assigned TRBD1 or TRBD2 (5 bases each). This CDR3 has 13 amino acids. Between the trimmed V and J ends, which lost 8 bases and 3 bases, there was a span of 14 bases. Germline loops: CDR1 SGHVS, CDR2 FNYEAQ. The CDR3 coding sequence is TGTGCCAGCTCCCCGTTGGGGGACTACGAGCAGTACTTC. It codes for CASSPLGDYEQYF.

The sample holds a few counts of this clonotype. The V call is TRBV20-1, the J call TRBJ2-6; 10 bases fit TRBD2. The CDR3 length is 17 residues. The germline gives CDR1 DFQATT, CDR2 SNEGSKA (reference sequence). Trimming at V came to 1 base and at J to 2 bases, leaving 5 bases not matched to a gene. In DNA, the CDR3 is TGCAGTGCTAGAGGAACTAGCGGGGAGGCTGGGGCCAACGTCCTGACTTTC. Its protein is CSARGTSGEAGANVLTF.

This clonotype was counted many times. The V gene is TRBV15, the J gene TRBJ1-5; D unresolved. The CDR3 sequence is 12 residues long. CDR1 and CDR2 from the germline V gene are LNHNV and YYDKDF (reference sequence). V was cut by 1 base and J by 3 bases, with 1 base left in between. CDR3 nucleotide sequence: TGTGCCACCAGCAGAGTCAATCAGCCCCAGCATTTT. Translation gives CATSRVNQPQHF.

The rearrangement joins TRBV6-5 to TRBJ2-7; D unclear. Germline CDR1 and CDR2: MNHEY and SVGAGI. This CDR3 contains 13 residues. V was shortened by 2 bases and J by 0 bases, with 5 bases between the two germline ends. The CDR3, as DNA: TGTGCCAGCAGTTACGCAGCCTCCTACGAGCAGTACTTC. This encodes CASSYAASYEQYF.

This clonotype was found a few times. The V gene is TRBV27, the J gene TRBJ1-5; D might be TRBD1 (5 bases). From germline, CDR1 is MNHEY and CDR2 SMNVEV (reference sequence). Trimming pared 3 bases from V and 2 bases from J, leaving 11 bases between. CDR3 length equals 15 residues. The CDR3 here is CASSLWGIGNQPQHF. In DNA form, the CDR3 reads TGTGCCAGCAGTTTGTGGGGGATCGGCAATCAGCCCCAGCATTTT.

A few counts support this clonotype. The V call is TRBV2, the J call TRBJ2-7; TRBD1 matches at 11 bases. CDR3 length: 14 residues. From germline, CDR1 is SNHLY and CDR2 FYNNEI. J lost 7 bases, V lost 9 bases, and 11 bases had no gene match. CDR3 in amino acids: CASTSGQGAREQYF. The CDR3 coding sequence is TGTGCCAGTACCTCCGGACAGGGGGCAAGGGAGCAGTACTTC. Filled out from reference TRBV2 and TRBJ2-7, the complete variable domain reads EPEVTQTPSHQVTQMGQEVILRCVPISNHLYFYWYRQILGQKVEFLVSFYNNEISEKSEIFDDQFSVERPDGSNFTLKIRSTKLEDSAMYFCASTSGQGAREQYFGPGTRLTVT.

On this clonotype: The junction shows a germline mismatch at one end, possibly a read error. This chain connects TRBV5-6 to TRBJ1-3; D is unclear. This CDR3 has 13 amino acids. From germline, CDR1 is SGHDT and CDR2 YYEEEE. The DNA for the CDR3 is TGTGCCAGCAGCTTGAGGATGGGGAGGGAAGCACGCTTT. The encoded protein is CASSLRMGREARF.

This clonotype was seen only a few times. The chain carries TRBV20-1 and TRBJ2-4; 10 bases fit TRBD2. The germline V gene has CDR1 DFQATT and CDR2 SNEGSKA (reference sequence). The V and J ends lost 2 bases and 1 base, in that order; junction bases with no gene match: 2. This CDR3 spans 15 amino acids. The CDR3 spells CSARPSGSAKNIQYF. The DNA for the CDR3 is TGCAGTGCTAGACCTAGCGGGAGTGCCAAAAACATTCAGTACTTC.

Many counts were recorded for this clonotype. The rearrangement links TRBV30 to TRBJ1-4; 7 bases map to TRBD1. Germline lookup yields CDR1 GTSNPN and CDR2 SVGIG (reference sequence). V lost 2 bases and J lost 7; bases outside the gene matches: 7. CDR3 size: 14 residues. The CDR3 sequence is CAWSPGGLGEKLFF. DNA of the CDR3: TGTGCCTGGAGTCCAGGGGGTCTCGGTGAAAAACTGTTTTTT.

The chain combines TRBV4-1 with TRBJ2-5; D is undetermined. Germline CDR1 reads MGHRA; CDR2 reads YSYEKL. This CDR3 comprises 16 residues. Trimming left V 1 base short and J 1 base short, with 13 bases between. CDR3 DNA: TGCGCCAGCAGCCAAGGGCGGACGAGCATCCAAGAGACCCAGTACTTC. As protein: CASSQGRTSIQETQYF.

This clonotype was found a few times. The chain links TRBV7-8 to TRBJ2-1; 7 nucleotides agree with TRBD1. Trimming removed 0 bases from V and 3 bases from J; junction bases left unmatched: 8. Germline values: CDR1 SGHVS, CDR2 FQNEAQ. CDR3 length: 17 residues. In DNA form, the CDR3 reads TGTGCCAGCAGCTTAGCGACCGGTGACAGGGACTACAATGAGCAGTTCTTC. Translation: CASSLATGDRDYNEQFF.